Presented here are 23 T cell receptor beta chains from one specimen sequenced in a study of molecular identifiers for immune sequencing clone quantification. TCRdb reanalysed the PCR reads using MiXCR and keeps one entry per CDR3 protein. The data hold about 630,000 distinct CDR3 sequences, with 25% observed a single time. The sequencing sample was made of naive CD8+ T cells from blood, with Jurkat cell RNA spiked in. Subset: FACS-sorted CD8+CD4-CCR7+CD45RA+ naive T cells. Every receptor here comes from a human donor in good health. Some libraries in this study had Jurkat cell RNA spiked in.

Only a few counts were recorded for this clonotype. The chain recombines TRBV6-2 or TRBV6-3 with TRBJ1-1; tentatively, D is TRBD1 (6 bases). The CDR3 is 13 residues long. From germline, CDR1 is MNHEY and CDR2 SVGEGT. Between the trimmed V and J ends, which lost 5 bases and 5 bases, there was a span of 12 bases. The CDR3 nucleotides read TGTGCCAGCAGTACGATAGGGGGGACTGAAGCTTTCTTT. Protein: CASSTIGGTEAFF.

The rearrangement joins TRBV13 to TRBJ2-1; 10 bases align to TRBD2. Germline values: CDR1 PRHDT, CDR2 FYEKMQ (reference sequence). V lost 2 bases to trimming and J lost 8 bases; unmatched junction nucleotides: 6. This CDR3 contains 15 residues. The CDR3 nucleotides read TGTGCCAGCAGCTTATTCGAGCGGGGGGGCGATGAGCAGTTCTTC. This gives the protein CASSLFERGGDEQFF.

This clonotype appeared many times. The rearrangement uses TRBV7-9 and TRBJ1-5, with no clear D. V was trimmed by 8 bases and J by 0 bases, leaving 17 bases between them. Germline CDR1 and CDR2: SEHNR and FQNEAQ (reference sequence). The CDR3 spans 16 residues. In DNA form, the CDR3 reads TGTGCCAGCTCCCTCGAGGGCCCCTATAGCAATCAGCCCCAGCATTTT. This codes for CASSLEGPYSNQPQHF.

The V call is TRBV6-2 or TRBV6-3, the J call TRBJ2-7; D not certain. The V end was cut by 6 bases, the J end by 2 bases, with 17 bases between. The CDR3 extends over 15 amino acids. Germline loops: CDR1 MNHEY, CDR2 SVGEGT. This CDR3 reads CASSEDLSVAYEQYF. The CDR3 DNA reads as TGTGCCAGCAGCGAGGATCTGTCAGTCGCCTACGAGCAGTACTTC.

The CDR3 DNA reads as TGCGCCAGCAGCCATAGAGGACAGGAGGAGCTGTTTTTT. This encodes CASSHRGQEELFF. This chain links TRBV4-1 with TRBJ2-2; TRBD1 agrees at 7 bases. The germline gives CDR1 MGHRA, CDR2 YSYEKL. The CDR3 spans 13 residues. The ends lost 3 bases at V and 10 bases at J; junction bases unmatched: 5.

The chain has TRBV7-9 and TRBJ1-2; 7 nucleotides agree with TRBD1. This CDR3 has 17 amino acids. Germline values: CDR1 SEHNR, CDR2 FQNEAQ (reference sequence). J lost 1 base, V lost 1 base, and 9 bases had no gene match. The CDR3 DNA reads TGTGCCAGCAGCTTAGGGCCTGGACAGGAGATTAACTATGGCTACACCTTC. Amino acid sequence: CASSLGPGQEINYGYTF.

The rearrangement joins TRBV27 to TRBJ2-5, with TRBD2 matching over 11 bases. CDR3 length equals 17 residues. With 5 bases clipped from V and 5 bases from J, the junction kept 13 bases outside the gene matches. Per germline, CDR1 MNHEY and CDR2 SMNVEV (reference sequence). In nucleotides, the CDR3 is TGTGCCAGCAGTACCACCGGGACTAGCGGACCGGGGGAGACCCAGTACTTC. Translating gives CASSTTGTSGPGETQYF.

The CDR3 loop is CASSQSRTGGYEQYF. CDR3 in DNA: TGCGCCAGCAGCCAATCCCGGACAGGGGGCTACGAGCAGTACTTC. The chain links TRBV4-3 to TRBJ2-7, with 10 bases identical to TRBD1. Germline CDR1 is LGHNA and CDR2 is YSLEER. The CDR3 extends over 15 amino acids. V was clipped by 2 bases and J by 3 bases; unmatched bases: 4.

As to this clonotype: This may be a read error, as it is one base from a much larger clone. The V gene is TRBV7-9, the J gene TRBJ1-5; 8 bases map to TRBD1. CDR1 and CDR2 from the germline V gene are SEHNR and FQNEAQ (reference sequence). The CDR3 is made up of 14 amino acids. CDR3 nucleotide sequence: TGTGCCAGCAGCTCGACAGGGGACAATCAGCCCCGGCATTTT. Its translation is CASSSTGDNQPRHF.

Notes on this clonotype: Just one base apart from a much larger clone, this may be a read error. V is TRBV19 and J is TRBJ1-5, with a tentative D call TRBD1 (5 bases). This CDR3 comprises 15 residues. The germline V and J ends were trimmed by 1 base and 8 bases, with 15 bases remaining between them. Germline V CDR1 and CDR2: LNHDA, SQIVND (reference sequence). Here the CDR3 DNA reads TGTGCCAGTAGTATAGCTGGGGCGGATAATGAGCCCCAGCATTTT. Encoded protein: CASSIAGADNEPQHF.

The table lists this clonotype with many counts. The J gene is TRBJ2-7, the V gene TRBV25-1; D is uncertain. Trimming shortened V by 5 bases and J by 4 bases, and 9 bases separated the two germline ends. The germline V gene has CDR1 MGHDK and CDR2 SYGVNS. The CDR3 covers 12 residues. The CDR3: CASSQTRYEQYF. The CDR3 DNA reads as TGTGCCAGCAGTCAGACTCGTTACGAGCAGTACTTC.

As regards this clonotype: This could be a read error, since a much larger clone is one nucleotide away. V gene TRBV6-6 combines with J gene TRBJ2-3; D is uncertain. Germline V gene data show CDR1 as MNHNY and CDR2 as SVGAGI (reference sequence). The CDR3 spans 15 residues. CDR3 DNA: TGTGCCAGCAGTCACAGTCCGGGTATCACAGATGCGCAGTATTTT. Translated: CASSHSPGITDAQYF.

Only a few counts were recorded for this clonotype. The chain uses TRBV25-1 and TRBJ2-1; D unclear. Germline CDR1 is MGHDK and CDR2 is SYGVNS. Trimming removed 2 bases from V and 5 bases from J, with 7 bases in between. The CDR3 extends over 13 amino acids. CDR3 nucleotides: TGTGCCAGCAGTGAAGTTGGCAACAATGAGCAGTTCTTC. This sequence encodes CASSEVGNNEQFF. Supplemented by reference TRBV25-1 and TRBJ2-1, the full variable domain reads EADIYQTPRYLVIGTGKKITLECSQTMGHDKMYWYQQDPGMELHLIHYSYGVNSTEKGDLSSESTVSRIRTEHFPLTLESARPSHTSQYLCASSEVGNNEQFFGPGTRLTVL.

This clonotype was seen ten or more times. The chain recombines TRBV7-9 with TRBJ1-4; D gene uncertain. Germline V gene lookup returns CDR1 SEHNR and CDR2 FQNEAQ (reference sequence). The CDR3 has 14 amino acids. V was pared by 2 bases and J by 8 bases, with 12 bases between. CDR3 protein: CASSLTHSGEKLFF. The CDR3 DNA reads as TGTGCCAGCAGCTTAACCCACTCCGGGGAAAAACTGTTTTTT. Full variable domain (rest looked up from reference TRBV7-9 and TRBJ1-4): DTGVSQNPRHKITKRGQNVTFRCDPISEHNRLYWYRQTLGQGPEFLTYFQNEAQLEKSRLLSDRFSAERPKGSFSTLEIQRTEQGDSAMYLCASSLTHSGEKLFFGSGTQLSVL.

Remarks on this clonotype: One end of the junction varies from germline; a read error may be responsible. V usage is TRBV5-6 and J usage is TRBJ2-1, with 8 bases aligning to TRBD2. The CDR3 totals 16 residues. The germline V gene has CDR1 SGHDT and CDR2 YYEEEE. CDR3 protein: CASSWKSGSRLNEPFF. CDR3 bases: TGTGCCAGCAGCTGGAAAAGCGGGAGTCGGTTAAATGAGCCGTTCTTC.

This clonotype was seen once. A read error may produce the germline difference seen at one junction end. The chain couples TRBV27 to TRBJ2-5, with 8 bases lining up with TRBD1. The CDR3 extends over 14 amino acids. Germline CDR1 reads MNHEY; CDR2 reads SMNVEV (reference sequence). CDR3 coding DNA: TGTGCCAGCAGTCCGGACAGGGCCTCAGAGAACCAGTACTTC. Translation gives CASSPDRASENQYF.

The chain carries TRBV6-5 and TRBJ2-2; TRBD1 is a possible D gene (6 bases). Trimming pared 2 bases from V and 1 base from J, leaving 8 bases between. From germline, CDR1 is MNHEY and CDR2 SVGAGI. This CDR3 comprises 15 residues. The CDR3 DNA sequence: TGTGCCAGCAGTTACGAGACAGGGAACACCGGGGAGCTGTTTTTT. It translates to CASSYETGNTGELFF.

The sample holds many counts of this clonotype. The chain is built from TRBV4-1 and TRBJ2-2, with D unresolved. Germline-derived CDR1 and CDR2 are MGHRA and YSYEKL. This CDR3 is built from 13 residues. Trimming took 0 bases from V and 6 from J, leaving 5 bases between them. The CDR3 DNA follows: TGCGCCAGCAGCCAAGAATATGCCGGGGAGCTGTTTTTT. Translated, it gives CASSQEYAGELFF.

The chain's CDR3 is CASSSRGGEVLYEQYF. The CDR3 coding sequence is TGTGCCAGCAGTTCTCGAGGAGGGGAGGTTCTCTACGAGCAGTACTTC. The chain couples TRBV27 to TRBJ2-7; perhaps TRBD2 as D (6 bases). The germline V and J ends were trimmed by 4 bases and 3 bases, with 19 bases remaining between them. The CDR3 runs to 16 residues. CDR1 is MNHEY, CDR2 SMNVEV, per germline (reference sequence).

With respect to this clonotype: A clone one base away is much larger, so this may be a read error. The chain is built from TRBV7-9 and TRBJ2-7; D uncertain. Germline CDR1 and CDR2: SEHNR and FQNEAQ (reference sequence). The CDR3 sequence is 13 residues long. DNA for the CDR3: TGTGCCAGCTCTCAGAAGTACTCCTGCGAGCAGTACTTC. It encodes CASSQKYSCEQYF.

This clonotype was observed a handful of times. The junction does not match germline at one end; this may be a read error. The chain uses TRBV4-1 and TRBJ2-7; 8 bases agree with TRBD2. CDR3 size: 15 residues. The germline gives CDR1 MGHRA, CDR2 YSYEKL. CDR3 bases: TGCGCCCGCAGCCAAGAGTCCAGCGGGAGCTACGAGCAGTACTTC. Translated, it gives CARSQESSGSYEQYF.

Concerning this clonotype itself: A much larger clone is a single base away; this may be a read error. J is TRBJ2-5 and V is TRBV7-2; tentatively, D is TRBD1 or TRBD2 (5 bases each). CDR1 and CDR2 (germline): SGHTA, FQGNSA. The CDR3 totals 14 residues. The V and J ends lost 4 bases and 4 bases respectively, with 13 bases between them. The CDR3 sequence: CASSSVLGVETQYF. CDR3 bases: TGTGCCAGCAGCTCAGTGTTGGGGGTAGAGACCCAGTACTTC.

The V and J genes are TRBV20-1 and TRBJ2-1, with 7 bases identical to TRBD2. Per germline, CDR1 DFQATT and CDR2 SNEGSKA (reference sequence). The CDR3 totals 15 residues. The junction had 4 bases not matched to a gene; V was cut back by 0 bases and J by 2 bases. The CDR3, as DNA: TGCAGTGCTAGAGATGGCGGACTAGCCTACAATGAGCAGTTCTTC. This codes for CSARDGGLAYNEQFF.